The 31 T cell receptor beta chains in this list originate from one sample, sequenced in a study of shared clonotypes between healthy human individuals. Generated by immunoSEQ multiplex PCR, the TCRdb table keeps only in-frame clones and is missing some. The sample records over a million clones, about four fifths being singletons. Material: memory CD4+ T cells from PBMCs. Subset reported: CD45RA-negative fraction. Every receptor here comes from a man younger than 35 in good health. Some clones in this sample may be carry-over from other donors' samples.

J is TRBJ2-3 and V is TRBV15; the D call may be TRBD1 or TRBD2 (6 bases each). There are 14 residues in the CDR3. The V gene's germline CDR1 is LNHNV and CDR2 YYDKDF (reference sequence). V gave up 6 bases and J gave up 3 bases, with 13 bases separating them. The CDR3 reads CATSLGGSTDTQYF. The CDR3 bases are TGTGCCACCAGTCTAGGGGGGAGTACAGATACGCAGTATTTT.

With regard to this clone: This may be a read error: a much more frequent sequence differs by one nucleotide. The sample holds other DNA sequences that translate to the same CDR3. The chain joins TRBV28 to TRBJ1-5; D gene unclear. Germline V gene lookup returns CDR1 MDHEN and CDR2 SYDVKM. The V gene lost 4 bases and the J gene lost 0 bases, with 4 bases spanning the gap. The CDR3 runs to 13 residues. CDR3 in amino acids: CASSSYSNQPQHF. Written as DNA, the CDR3 is TGTGCCAGCAGTTCATATAGCAATCAGCCCCAGCATTTT.

This chain links TRBV28 with TRBJ2-5; D is uncertain. The CDR3 consists of 12 residues. With 6 bases removed from V and 8 bases from J, the gap between germline ends came to 13 bases. Per the germline V gene, CDR1 is MDHEN and CDR2 is SYDVKM. This chain's CDR3 is CASSLGSVTQYF. In DNA form, the CDR3 reads TGTGCCAGCAGCCTCGGAAGTGTAACCCAGTACTTC.

V gene TRBV2 combines with J gene TRBJ1-6, with D unresolved. This CDR3 spans 17 amino acids. Between the trimmed V and J ends, which lost 2 bases and 0 bases, there was a span of 11 bases. Germline loops: CDR1 SNHLY, CDR2 FYNNEI. The CDR3 DNA is TGTGCCAGCAGTGAACTTGGCGGAAGCTCCTATAATTCACCCCTCCACTTT. Its translation is CASSELGGSSYNSPLHF.

The chain employs TRBV30 and TRBJ2-5; 10 nucleotides align to TRBD1. Germline loops: CDR1 GTSNPN, CDR2 SVGIG (reference sequence). The CDR3 contains 14 residues. V lost 1 base to trimming and J lost 4 bases; unmatched junction nucleotides: 3. The CDR3 reads CAWSARTGGETQYF. The CDR3 region has the DNA TGTGCCTGGAGTGCAAGGACAGGGGGAGAGACCCAGTACTTC.

This clone was found many times. This chain uses TRBV28 with TRBJ2-4; TRBD1 agrees at 11 bases. The length of the CDR3 is 16 residues. Germline CDR1 MDHEN, CDR2 SYDVKM. The J segment lost 3 bases and the V segment lost 1 base, leaving 2 bases of the junction unmatched. CDR3 sequence: CASSLSGTGGKNIQYF. The CDR3 nucleotides read TGTGCCAGCAGTTTATCCGGGACAGGGGGCAAAAACATTCAGTACTTC. The whole variable domain, filled in from reference TRBV28 and TRBJ2-4, reads DVKVTQSSRYLVKRTGEKVFLECVQDMDHENMFWYRQDPGLGLRLIYFSYDVKMKEKGDIPEGYSVSREKKERFSLILESASTNQTSMYLCASSLSGTGGKNIQYFGAGTRLSVL.

The chain carries TRBV11-2 and TRBJ2-7; 8 nucleotides line up with TRBD1. The CDR3 loop spans 13 amino acids. The germline V gene has CDR1 SGHAT and CDR2 FQNNGV. The ends lost 5 bases at V and 5 bases at J; junction bases unmatched: 5. The CDR3 is CASSLDRDDEQYF. CDR3 nucleotides: TGTGCCAGCAGCCTGGACAGGGACGACGAGCAGTACTTC.

This sequence joins TRBV5-4 and TRBJ2-3; no reliable D call. The CDR3 sequence is 13 residues long. Per the germline V gene, CDR1 is SGHNT and CDR2 is YYREEE (reference sequence). Trimming took 4 bases from V and 6 from J, leaving 12 bases between them. The chain's CDR3 is CASSHADGDTQYF. CDR3 sequence (DNA): TGTGCCAGCAGCCATGCGGACGGGGATACGCAGTATTTT. Filled out from reference TRBV5-4 and TRBJ2-3, the complete variable domain reads ETGVTQSPTHLIKTRGQQVTLRCSSQSGHNTVSWYQQALGQGPQFIFQYYREEENGRGNFPPRFSGLQFPNYSSELNVNALELDDSALYLCASSHADGDTQYFGPGTRLTVL.

V is TRBV2 and J is TRBJ2-3; 8 bases map to TRBD2. Germline-derived CDR1 and CDR2 are SNHLY and FYNNEI. V lost 5 bases, J lost 4 bases, and 8 bases stayed unmatched. The CDR3 is 15 residues long. The chain's CDR3 is CASSQYGTRADTQYF. The CDR3 region has the DNA TGTGCCAGCAGTCAATACGGGACTAGAGCAGATACGCAGTATTTT.

The V and J genes are TRBV5-1 and TRBJ2-7; D might be TRBD2 (8 bases). CDR1 and CDR2 from the germline V gene are SGHRS and YFSETQ. Trimming took off 0 bases at V and 7 bases at J, with 20 bases between the two ends. The CDR3 length is 16 residues. Here the CDR3 DNA reads TGCGCCAGCAGCTTGGCCGGGACAGCGGGAGTTTGGGAGCAGTACTTC. It specifies CASSLAGTAGVWEQYF. The full variable domain, its missing parts supplied by reference TRBV5-1 and TRBJ2-7, is KAGVTQTPRYLIKTRGQQVTLSCSPISGHRSVSWYQQTPGQGLQFLFEYFSETQRNKGNFPGRFSGRQFSNSRSEMNVSTLELGDSALYLCASSLAGTAGVWEQYFGPGTRLTVT.

This chain links TRBV4-1 with TRBJ2-2, with 9 bases fitting TRBD2. From germline, CDR1 is MGHRA and CDR2 YSYEKL. The CDR3 totals 18 residues. Germline trimming cut 0 bases from V and 4 bases from J; bases unmatched to any gene: 9. In nucleotides, the CDR3 is TGCGCCAGCAGCCAAGATGGAGATAGCGGGAGAGGCACCGGGGAGCTGTTTTTT. Amino acid sequence: CASSQDGDSGRGTGELFF.

The rearrangement links TRBV7-9 to TRBJ2-2; D is undetermined. Deletions cut 6 bases from V and 6 bases from J, with 11 bases between. The germline gives CDR1 SEHNR, CDR2 FQNEAQ (reference sequence). The CDR3 runs 13 residues. CDR3 sequence reads: CASSLFRPGELFF. In DNA, the CDR3 is TGTGCCAGCAGTCTATTTCGCCCCGGGGAGCTGTTTTTT.

This chain links TRBV6-1 with TRBJ2-2, with 7 nucleotides matching TRBD2. This CDR3 comprises 17 residues. The ends lost 4 bases at V and 6 bases at J; junction bases unmatched: 14. Germline V gene sequence: CDR1 MNHNS, CDR2 SASEGT. This CDR3 is CASSVAVLTSLAGELFF. DNA for the CDR3: TGTGCCAGCAGTGTCGCCGTGTTGACTAGCTTGGCCGGGGAGCTGTTTTTT.

The rearrangement links TRBV27 to TRBJ1-2; D not resolved. This CDR3 contains 15 residues. Germline V gene lookup returns CDR1 MNHEY and CDR2 SMNVEV (reference sequence). V dropped 5 bases and J dropped 2 bases, with 15 bases sitting between them. The CDR3 DNA reads TGTGCCAGCAGTCCGAATGCCGACAACAACTATGGCTACACCTTC. It codes for CASSPNADNNYGYTF.

This clone was detected only once. Other nucleotide sequences from this sample produce the same CDR3. The rearrangement uses TRBV28 and TRBJ1-5; D is ambiguous. Germline-derived CDR1 and CDR2 are MDHEN and SYDVKM. This CDR3 region has 15 residues. The V gene lost 2 bases and the J gene lost 1 base, with 9 bases spanning the gap. DNA for the CDR3: TGTGCCAGCAGTTTAGGGCTAGGCAGCAATCAGCCCCAGCATTTT. This gives the protein CASSLGLGSNQPQHF.

The chain recombines TRBV15 with TRBJ2-7, with no clear D. V was trimmed by 5 bases and J by 5 bases, leaving 16 bases between them. Germline V gene sequence: CDR1 LNHNV, CDR2 YYDKDF (reference sequence). This CDR3 region has 14 residues. The CDR3 loop is CATSSGAPPHEQYF. CDR3 sequence (DNA): TGTGCCACCAGCTCCGGAGCCCCCCCCCACGAGCAGTACTTC.

This chain connects TRBV6-1 to TRBJ2-2; D not resolved. Germline V gene lookup returns CDR1 MNHNS and CDR2 SASEGT. The V end was cut by 4 bases, the J end by 5 bases, with 20 bases between. The CDR3 extends over 17 amino acids. The CDR3 DNA follows: TGTGCCAGCAGTGGGTCTACAACCCCCTCGAGGACCGGGGAGCTGTTTTTT. It codes for CASSGSTTPSRTGELFF.

The chain employs TRBV19 and TRBJ1-5, with 12 bases lining up with TRBD1. The germline CDR1 and CDR2 sequences are LNHDA and SQIVND (reference sequence). After removal of 1 base from V and 3 bases from J, the junction contained 13 bases not matched to a gene. This CDR3 has 20 residues. This chain's CDR3 is CASSIGPGQGARTSNQPQHF. The CDR3 DNA reads as TGTGCCAGTAGTATAGGGCCGGGACAGGGGGCGCGGACTTCCAATCAGCCCCAGCATTTT.

On this clone: A much larger clone is a single base away; this may be a read error. In the same sample, other DNA sequences code for this CDR3. This rearrangement joins TRBV28 to TRBJ1-1; D remains unclear. Germline-derived CDR1 and CDR2 are MDHEN and SYDVKM. The V gene lost 4 bases and the J gene lost 2 bases, with 2 bases spanning the gap. There are 11 residues in the CDR3. The CDR3 DNA is TGTGCCAGCAGTTCCAACACTGAAGCTTTCTTT. It specifies CASSSNTEAFF.

This clone was recorded only once. The rearrangement links TRBV30 to TRBJ2-7, with 11 bases identical to TRBD1. CDR1 GTSNPN and CDR2 SVGIG come from the germline V gene (reference sequence). There are 15 residues in the CDR3. Trimming took 0 bases from V and 4 from J; bases not matched to a gene: 5. CDR3 coding DNA: TGTGCCTGGAGTGTTAGCGGACAGGGGGCTTACGAGCAGTACTTC. This translates into CAWSVSGQGAYEQYF.

The V call is TRBV19, the J call TRBJ2-7; unclear D gene. Trimming removed 7 bases at V and 3 bases at J, with 16 bases between. The CDR3 sequence is 14 residues long. In germline, CDR1 is LNHDA, CDR2 SQIVND (reference sequence). In nucleotides, the CDR3 is TGTGCCAGTATTTACCAATGGATCGACTACGAGCAGTACTTC. The encoded protein is CASIYQWIDYEQYF.

This clone has more than one count but fewer than ten. The chain carries TRBV6-1 and TRBJ1-5, with 12 bases fitting TRBD1. The CDR3 sequence is 15 residues long. Germline CDR1 is MNHNS and CDR2 is SASEGT. V was pared by 4 bases and J by 7 bases, with 5 bases of the junction left unmatched. In DNA form, the CDR3 reads TGTGCCAGCAGTGGCTCCGGGACAGGGGGCCAGCCCCAGCATTTT. Amino acids: CASSGSGTGGQPQHF.

The chain is built from TRBV7-2 and TRBJ2-5; 8 positions agree with TRBD2. The V gene's germline CDR1 is SGHTA and CDR2 FQGNSA. J lost 2 bases, V lost 5 bases, and 4 bases had no gene match. The CDR3 has 14 amino acids. For the CDR3, the DNA is TGTGCCAGCAGCCCCGGGAGGGCTCAAGAGACCCAGTACTTC. Translated: CASSPGRAQETQYF.

This chain connects TRBV29-1 to TRBJ2-1; D ambiguous. V was clipped by 7 bases and J by 8 bases, with 18 bases between them. The V gene's germline CDR1 is SQVTM and CDR2 ANQGSEA. The CDR3 spans 13 residues. The CDR3 spells CSASGVLRDEQFF. The CDR3, as DNA: TGCAGCGCCTCAGGTGTTCTAAGGGATGAGCAGTTCTTC.

The chain joins TRBV2 to TRBJ2-6, with D uncertain. V lost 4 bases and J 4 bases, leaving 11 bases between the germline ends. This CDR3 contains 15 residues. Germline-derived CDR1 and CDR2 are SNHLY and FYNNEI. The chain's CDR3 is CASSGLNSGANVLTF. The CDR3 region has the DNA TGTGCCAGCAGTGGCCTCAACTCCGGGGCCAACGTCCTGACTTTC.

The chain combines TRBV7-9 with TRBJ2-7; 7 bases map to TRBD2. This CDR3 contains 16 residues. CDR1 and CDR2 (germline): SEHNR, FQNEAQ (reference sequence). V shed 1 base and J 0 bases; nucleotides not matched to a gene: 6. In DNA, the CDR3 is TGTGCCAGCAGCTTAGGGGGAGGGGACTTCTCCTACGAGCAGTACTTC. This gives the protein CASSLGGGDFSYEQYF.

The chain has TRBV6-1 and TRBJ2-5; D might be TRBD1 (6 bases). The end of the DNA is better explained by TRBJ2-7, so the J call may be wrong. The CDR3 length is 14 residues. Germline values: CDR1 MNHNS, CDR2 SASEGT. The CDR3 DNA follows: TGTGCAGATGCAACCGGGACACAACCCTACGAGCAGTACTTC. It specifies CADATGTQPYEQYF.

V gene TRBV6-5 combines with J gene TRBJ2-6; D ambiguous. Germline assignment: CDR1 MNHEY and CDR2 SVGAGI. V was trimmed by 2 bases and J by 3 bases, leaving 11 bases between them. This CDR3 region has 16 residues. The CDR3 nucleotides are TGTGCCAGCAGTTACCTACCCGGGTTTGGGGCCAACGTCCTGACTTTC. It codes for CASSYLPGFGANVLTF.

The chain combines TRBV18 with TRBJ1-2, with D possibly matching TRBD1 (5 bases). CDR1 KGHSH and CDR2 LQKENI come from the germline V gene. This CDR3 is built from 15 residues. Deletions cut 2 bases from V and 2 bases from J, with 12 bases between. In nucleotides, the CDR3 is TGTGCCAGCTCACCATCTCAGGGTACGAACTATGGCTACACCTTC. Its protein is CASSPSQGTNYGYTF.

The CDR3 DNA follows: TGTGCCAGCAGTTGGACAGGGGGCTATGGCTACACCTTC. Protein: CASSWTGGYGYTF. The V call is TRBV27, the J call TRBJ1-2; TRBD1 aligns across 10 bases. The CDR3 is 13 residues long. V shed 4 bases, J shed 4 bases, and the junction held 0 bases outside the gene matches. Germline loops: CDR1 MNHEY, CDR2 SMNVEV (reference sequence).

This clone appeared a few times. The chain is built from TRBV12-1 and TRBJ2-7; the table names TRBD1, a call not compared with the DNA. TRBV12-1 counts as a pseudogene. CDR3 length: 12 residues. CDR3 nucleotide sequence: TGTGCCAGCAACGCGACAGTGTACGAGCAGTACTTC. This codes for CASNATVYEQYF.